This T cell receptor (beta chain) is drawn from a study of blood T cell repertoires in COVID-19. Study details: Specimens from acute and convalescent COVID-19 originated in the United States, Italy and Spain. From T cells, B-cell-depleted T cells, or PBMCs came the material, which was cDNA or gDNA.

As originally analysed: Estimation of nucleated cell counts was performed using reference gene primer amplification. Profiling relied on immunoSEQ multiplex PCR, and the TCRdb table lists in-frame clones only, not all of them. D and trimming were read from the DNA, whereas the V and J calls and clone size are those reported in that table. Here the sample spans about 83,000 clones, approximately 85% being singletons. The CDR3 is made up of 16 amino acids. V lost 8 bases and J lost 6, with 23 bases in between. Germline-derived CDR1 and CDR2 are MGHDK and SYGVNS. The rearrangement joins TRBV25-1 to TRBJ2-1; D gene ambiguous. Sequencing was carried out using peripheral blood. The sequence was collected from a human donor in a cohort sampled during active COVID-19. CDR3 coding DNA: TGTGCCAGCCCCCCACGAGGAAAACAAAGAGCCAATGAGCAGTTCTTC. Amino acids: CASPPRGKQRANEQFF.